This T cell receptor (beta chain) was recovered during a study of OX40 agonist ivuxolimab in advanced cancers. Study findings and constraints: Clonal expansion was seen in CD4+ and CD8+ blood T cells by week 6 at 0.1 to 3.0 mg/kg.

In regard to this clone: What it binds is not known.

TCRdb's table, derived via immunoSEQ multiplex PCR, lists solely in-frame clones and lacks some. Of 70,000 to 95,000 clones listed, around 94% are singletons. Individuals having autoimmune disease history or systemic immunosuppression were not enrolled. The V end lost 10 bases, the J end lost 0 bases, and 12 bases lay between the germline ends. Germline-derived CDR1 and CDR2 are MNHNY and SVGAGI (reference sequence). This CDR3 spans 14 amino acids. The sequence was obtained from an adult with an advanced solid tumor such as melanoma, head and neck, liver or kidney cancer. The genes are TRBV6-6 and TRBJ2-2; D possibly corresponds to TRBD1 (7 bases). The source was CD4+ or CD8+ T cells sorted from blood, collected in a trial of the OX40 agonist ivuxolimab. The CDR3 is CATQGEANTGELFF. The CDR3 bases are TGTGCCACCCAGGGGGAGGCGAACACCGGGGAGCTGTTTTTT.